This T cell receptor beta chain was profiled in a study of breast tumors, draining lymph nodes, adjacent tissues. Study outcomes and limitations: Data only fit, rather than demonstrated, lymph node origin of most tumor T cells.

TCRdb used MiXCR to reprocess the multiplex PCR reads, holding one entry per CDR3 protein. The sample includes roughly 7,100 distinct CDR3 sequences, approximately 41% seen only once; the top ten take 42%. This clonotype was observed at least ten times. No antigen is known for it. This clonotype was obtained from a female donor with breast cancer. Some clones in this sample may be carry-over from other donors' samples. Specimen: tumor-adjacent breast tissue.

CDR3 region: CATSRDMGGTDTQYF. In DNA form, the CDR3 reads TGTGCCACCAGCAGAGATATGGGTGGCACAGATACGCAGTATTTT. The V and J genes are TRBV15 and TRBJ2-3; no clear D gene. The germline CDR1 and CDR2 sequences are LNHNV and YYDKDF (reference sequence). V lost 0 bases to trimming and J lost 1 base, with 8 bases between them. The CDR3 consists of 15 residues. The whole variable domain, remainder taken from reference TRBV15 and TRBJ2-3, is DAMVIQNPRYQVTQFGKPVTLSCSQTLNHNVMYWYQQKSSQAPKLLFHYYDKDFNNEADTPDNFQSRRPNTSFCFLDIRSPGLGDTAMYLCATSRDMGGTDTQYFGPGTRLTVL.